The text below deals with one T cell receptor beta chain. Its antigen is as yet unknown. This sample was included in a study of T cell repertoires in aging, cancer and after chemotherapy. Turning to the study itself: Glioblastoma patients receiving temozolomide-based therapy gave paired samples before and after chemotherapy. Study-wide results and caveats: Untreated cancer patients had significantly lower blood TCR diversity than age-matched healthy donors. Healthy donors lost TCR diversity with age mainly through richness, cancer patients through richness and evenness. These repertoire data do not allow conclusions about immunological memory after chemotherapy.

The germline V gene encodes CDR1 MNHNS and CDR2 SASEGT. The CDR3 spans 13 residues. Trimming took off 9 bases at V and 2 bases at J, with 14 bases between the two ends. Peripheral blood genomic DNA, not sorted cells or RNA, was the template. Rearranged V-D-J TRB sequences were amplified with a mixed TRB-A/B primer pool. TCRdb processed the multiplex PCR reads anew with MiXCR; each CDR3 protein has one entry. The sample lists some 770 distinct CDR3 sequences, more than 45% seen once, with less than 20% in the top ten. V usage is TRBV6-1 and J usage is TRBJ2-7; D unresolved. Material: blood. This TCR was recovered from a human donor with a solid tumor. In DNA form, the CDR3 reads TGTGCCAGTTGTCGGCAGGTTGCCTACGAGCAGTACTTC. Protein: CASCRQVAYEQYF.